Listed here are 18 T cell receptor beta chains from one sample, sequenced in a study of T cells in narcolepsy. Profiled with immunoSEQ multiplex PCR; TCRdb holds only in-frame clones, not every one. This table has about 29,000 clones, more than 70% appearing once. Sequenced material: memory (CD45RA-) CD4+ T cells from blood. The receptors shown here come from a human donor in good health.

The chain combines TRBV11-3 with TRBJ2-7; 7 bases line up with TRBD2. The germline V gene encodes CDR1 SGHNT and CDR2 YENEEA. The CDR3 has 13 amino acids. The V segment lost 3 bases and the J segment 6 bases; nucleotides outside the gene matches: 5. The CDR3 region is CASSFRRGSEQYF. The CDR3 coding sequence is TGTGCCAGCAGCTTTCGGCGGGGGTCCGAGCAGTACTTC. Drawing the rest from reference TRBV11-3 and TRBJ2-7, the complete variable domain is EAGVVQSPRYKIIEKKQPVAFWCNPISGHNTLYWYLQNLGQGPELLIRYENEEAVDDSQLPKDRFSAERLKGVDSTLKIQPAELGDSAVYLCASSFRRGSEQYFGPGTRLTVT.

The genes are TRBV29-1 and TRBJ2-5; the D call may be TRBD1 or TRBD2 (5 bases each). The CDR3 contains 13 residues. The germline gives CDR1 SQVTM, CDR2 ANQGSEA. The ends were cut back, 1 base at V and 1 base at J, with 7 bases in the middle. The CDR3 spells CSVEGGTQETQYF. CDR3 coding DNA: TGCAGCGTTGAAGGGGGGACCCAAGAGACCCAGTACTTC.

The CDR3 DNA sequence: TGCAGCGTTGTAAGCACAGGGGTACCGAACACTGAAGCTTTCTTT. This gives the protein CSVVSTGVPNTEAFF. The J gene is TRBJ1-1, the V gene TRBV29-1; 7 positions match TRBD1. Germline lookup yields CDR1 SQVTM and CDR2 ANQGSEA. The V gene end was trimmed by 4 bases and the J gene end by 1 base; junction bases not matched to a gene: 9. The CDR3 has 15 residues.

The gene calls are TRBV6-5 and TRBJ2-7; D is perhaps TRBD1 (6 bases). V was cut by 5 bases and J by 3 bases, with 14 bases left in between. Germline assignment: CDR1 MNHEY and CDR2 SVGAGI. CDR3 length equals 14 residues. CDR3 nucleotides: TGTGCCAGCAGTCAGACAGGCGGAAGCTACGAGCAGTACTTC. Encoded protein: CASSQTGGSYEQYF.

The chain joins TRBV9 to TRBJ2-2; possibly TRBD1 or TRBD2 for D (5 bases each). V was shortened by 3 bases and J by 1 base, with 13 bases between the two germline ends. There are 16 residues in the CDR3. Germline CDR1 and CDR2: SGDLS and YYNGEE. CDR3 amino acids: CASSGGRGENTGELFF. The CDR3 DNA follows: TGTGCCAGCAGCGGGGGTAGGGGAGAGAACACCGGGGAGCTGTTTTTT.

The V call is TRBV29-1, the J call TRBJ2-1; 9 bases agree with TRBD2. CDR1 and CDR2 (germline): SQVTM, ANQGSEA. There are 13 residues in the CDR3. V lost 6 bases to trimming and J lost 5 bases; unmatched junction nucleotides: 5. CDR3 DNA sequence: TGCAGCGTGAATCCTAGCGGGAACAATGAGCAGTTCTTC. It yields the protein CSVNPSGNNEQFF.

Concerning this clone: This sample includes further DNA sequences coding for the same CDR3. The chain employs TRBV7-2 and TRBJ2-5; D may be TRBD2 (6 bases). Germline lookup yields CDR1 SGHTA and CDR2 FQGNSA. This CDR3 has 13 amino acids. The germline V and J ends were trimmed by 0 bases and 4 bases, with 6 bases remaining between them. This CDR3 reads CASSLAGGETQYF. Here the CDR3 DNA reads TGTGCCAGCAGCTTAGCGGGGGGAGAGACCCAGTACTTC.

This clone was observed a handful of times. This chain joins TRBV19 and TRBJ2-7, with 11 positions matching TRBD2. The CDR3 extends over 15 amino acids. The V gene end was trimmed by 5 bases and the J gene end by 0 bases; junction bases not matched to a gene: 3. Germline V gives CDR1 LNHDA, CDR2 SQIVND (reference sequence). DNA of the CDR3: TGTGCCAGTAGTTCAACTAGCGGGAGCTCCTACGAGCAGTACTTC. The encoded protein is CASSSTSGSSYEQYF. Drawing the rest from reference TRBV19 and TRBJ2-7, the complete variable domain is DGGITQSPKYLFRKEGQNVTLSCEQNLNHDAMYWYRQDPGQGLRLIYYSQIVNDFQKGDIAEGYSVSREKKESFPLTVTSAQKNPTAFYLCASSSTSGSSYEQYFGPGTRLTVT.

V and J are TRBV6-5 and TRBJ1-2; a possible D gene is TRBD1 (6 bases). Between the trimmed V and J ends, which lost 6 bases and 4 bases, there was a span of 12 bases. Per the germline V gene, CDR1 is MNHEY and CDR2 is SVGAGI. The CDR3 is 13 amino acids. CDR3 sequence reads: CASSDRTRYGYTF. In nucleotides, the CDR3 is TGTGCCAGCAGCGACAGGACCCGCTATGGCTACACCTTC.

J is TRBJ2-5 and V is TRBV7-6, with D uncertain. With the DNA end fitting TRBJ2-7 better, the J assignment may be wrong. This CDR3 region has 13 residues. From germline, CDR1 is SGHVS and CDR2 FNYEAQ. The CDR3 DNA reads as TGTGCCAGCAGCTTGGTTCACCCCTACGAGCAGTACTTC. Translating gives CASSLVHPYEQYF.

The V gene is TRBV10-3, the J gene TRBJ1-2; a possible D gene is TRBD1 (6 bases). The CDR3 length is 12 residues. Deletions cut 6 bases from V and 6 bases from J, with 11 bases between. Germline CDR1 ENHRY, CDR2 SYGVKD. The CDR3: CAISGTGNGYTF. CDR3 DNA sequence: TGTGCCATCAGCGGAACAGGGAATGGCTACACCTTC.

This chain connects TRBV18 to TRBJ1-1, with D possibly TRBD1 on 5 matching bases. This CDR3 contains 15 residues. From germline, CDR1 is KGHSH and CDR2 LQKENI. Trimming removed 3 bases at V and 1 base at J, with 12 bases between. This CDR3 reads CASSPWTRSNTEAFF. The CDR3 nucleotides are TGTGCCAGCTCACCCTGGACAAGATCGAACACTGAAGCTTTCTTT.

The chain is built from TRBV7-9 and TRBJ1-2; the match to TRBD1 covers 8 bases. Germline V gives CDR1 SEHNR, CDR2 FQNEAQ (reference sequence). The CDR3 consists of 13 residues. Germline trimming cut 3 bases from V and 7 bases from J; bases unmatched to any gene: 4. The CDR3 region has the DNA TGTGCCAGCAGCTTTGACAGGGGCGGTGGCTACACCTTC. Amino acids: CASSFDRGGGYTF. Filled out from reference TRBV7-9 and TRBJ1-2, the complete variable domain reads DTGVSQNPRHKITKRGQNVTFRCDPISEHNRLYWYRQTLGQGPEFLTYFQNEAQLEKSRLLSDRFSAERPKGSFSTLEIQRTEQGDSAMYLCASSFDRGGGYTFGSGTRLTVV.

J is TRBJ2-7 and V is TRBV29-1; D call uncertain. Germline CDR1 and CDR2: SQVTM and ANQGSEA. The CDR3 sequence is 13 residues long. The V end lost 4 bases, the J end lost 3 bases, and 13 bases lay between the germline ends. DNA of the CDR3: TGCAGCGTTGTAGGTTTGGGTATCTACGAGCAGTACTTC. Amino acids: CSVVGLGIYEQYF.

J is TRBJ2-2 and V is TRBV5-4; 7 bases line up with TRBD2. The germline V gene has CDR1 SGHNT and CDR2 YYREEE (reference sequence). The CDR3 consists of 15 residues. V dropped 2 bases and J dropped 3; count of bases not matched to a gene: 4. Written as DNA, the CDR3 is TGTGCCAGCAGCTTAAAAGCGGGGTACACCGGGGAGCTGTTTTTT. It yields the protein CASSLKAGYTGELFF.

The genes are TRBV4-1 and TRBJ2-7; 8 bases agree with TRBD1. The CDR3 is 14 amino acids. Germline assignment: CDR1 MGHRA and CDR2 YSYEKL. With 5 bases clipped from V and 3 bases from J, the junction kept 6 bases outside the gene matches. The DNA for the CDR3 is TGCGCCAGCAGCGACGGAACAGGGGGCTACGAGCAGTACTTC. This encodes CASSDGTGGYEQYF.

The chain uses TRBV2 and TRBJ1-2; 9 bases agree with TRBD1. The CDR3 spans 13 residues. Looked up from germline, CDR1 is SNHLY and CDR2 is FYNNEI. The trim removed 2 bases at V and 8 bases at J, leaving 3 bases unmatched. The CDR3 region is CASSERGTGGYTF. DNA of the CDR3: TGTGCCAGCAGTGAAAGGGGGACAGGGGGCTACACCTTC.

This clone was detected a few times. The chain is built from TRBV9 and TRBJ2-5; D possibly uses TRBD1 or TRBD2 (7 bases each). Trimming removed 0 bases at V and 5 bases at J, with 14 bases between. CDR3 size: 15 residues. Per germline, CDR1 SGDLS and CDR2 YYNGEE. The CDR3 region has the DNA TGTGCCAGCAGCGTAGCGCAGGGGGGGCCGGAGACCCAGTACTTC. This codes for CASSVAQGGPETQYF.